The clone carrying this T cell receptor beta chain was seen a single time. Its antigen is unidentified. The record originates from a study of shared clonotypes between healthy human individuals. Both subsets, CD45RA+ naive and CD45RA-negative memory, were split from the CD4+ cells. The data were produced by immunoSEQ multiplex PCR, yet TCRdb's version contains in-frame clones alone and is incomplete. The sample has around 980,000 clones; 78% are singletons. Broader study findings: As a rule, naive subsets had a larger estimated richness than memory subsets. Clonotypes that were shared across a handful of donors made up around 5% of naive CD4 clonotypes.

The CDR3 spans 11 residues. CDR1 and CDR2 (germline): SNHLY, FYNNEI. Trimming pared 4 bases from V and 14 bases from J, leaving 14 bases between. The sample taken for sequencing was memory CD4+ T cells from PBMCs. Subset meaning: CD45RA-negative fraction. This clonotype was obtained from a man between 18 and 29 years old in good health. Some clones in this sample may be carry-over from other donors' samples. The V gene is TRBV2, the J gene TRBJ1-1, with a tentative D call TRBD1 (5 bases). The CDR3 reads CASSVSGKSFF. The CDR3 DNA reads TGTGCCAGCAGTGTCTCAGGGAAATCCTTCTTT.